The present entry profiles one TCR beta chain with its context. One end of the junction does not line up with germline, which may come from a read error. The data derive from a study of blood T cells in healthy people across ages. A sample-barcoded 5' primer and a J-beta primer mix were used in a second PCR of roughly 6 to 11 cycles. Carrying 12 random nucleotides, a template-switch adaptor labeled each individual cDNA molecule. Paired-end reads containing CDR3 totaled no fewer than 2.5 million for each sample. TCRdb redid the calling of the 5' RACE reads with MiXCR, one entry per CDR3 protein. This sample has about 1,800,000 distinct CDR3 sequences, with approximately 30% found just once. In terms of origin and age, donors were healthy Caucasian individuals from Russia aged about 6 to 90. CDR1 SGHRS and CDR2 YFSETQ come from the germline V gene. The CDR3 loop spans 16 amino acids.

The rearrangement uses TRBV5-1 and TRBJ2-2, with 7 bases lining up with TRBD1. Material for sequencing was blood. This receptor was obtained from a woman in her twenties or thirties in good health. This chain's CDR3 is CASSLVAGGLAGERFF. Written as DNA, the CDR3 is TGCGCCAGCAGCTTGGTCGCAGGGGGTTTGGCCGGGGAGCGGTTTTTT.